This T cell receptor (beta chain) was recovered during a study of siplizumab effects on memory and regulatory T cells. The method was immunoSEQ multiplex PCR; TCRdb's version includes in-frame clones alone and lacks a portion of them. The top ten clones hold approximately 1.4% of a sample with under 100,000 clones, roughly 94% of them seen once. This clone has only one observation. V dropped 1 base and J dropped 1 base, with 14 bases sitting between them. Germline V CDR1 and CDR2: SGHTA, FQGTGA. The CDR3 loop spans 17 amino acids. The chain links TRBV7-3 to TRBJ2-1, with a weak D call TRBD2 (5 bases). The specimen was non-Treg CD4+ T cells sorted from blood. The sequence derives from a human donor in good health. CDR3 sequence reads: CASSLRGAESSYNEQFF. The CDR3 DNA reads TGTGCCAGCAGCTTAAGGGGAGCGGAATCTTCCTACAATGAGCAGTTCTTC.